The 16 T cell receptor beta chains presented below share a single source sample, sequenced in a study of blood T cells in healthy people across ages. Primers used in a second PCR of about 6 to 11 cycles were a sample-barcoded 5' primer and a J-beta primer mix. TCRdb re-analysed the 5' RACE reads in MiXCR, keeping a single row per CDR3 protein. This sample carries about 1,600,000 distinct CDR3 sequences, approximately 42% of them seen once, and the ten largest clones take roughly 7.9%. The sequencing input was blood. The origin of the receptors is a woman between 18 and 29 years old in good health.

The rearrangement links TRBV7-6 to TRBJ2-7, with 11 bases fitting TRBD2. This CDR3 has 16 residues. Per germline, CDR1 SGHVS and CDR2 FNYEAQ. The V gene end was trimmed by 2 bases and the J gene end by 4 bases; junction bases not matched to a gene: 7. The CDR3: CASSLTPASGRYEQYF. The CDR3 DNA sequence: TGTGCCAGCAGCTTAACACCGGCTAGCGGGAGGTACGAGCAGTACTTC.

V usage is TRBV5-1 and J usage is TRBJ2-1; 7 bases map to TRBD2. CDR1 SGHRS and CDR2 YFSETQ come from the germline V gene. J gave up 7 bases and V 5 bases, and 12 bases lay outside the gene matches. The CDR3 has 15 residues. CDR3 bases: TGCGCCAGCAGGCTGGGAGGGGTAGCCTCGAATGAGCAGTTCTTC. It codes for CASRLGGVASNEQFF.

V is TRBV19 and J is TRBJ2-3; TRBD2 matches at 9 bases. The V gene end was trimmed by 2 bases and the J gene end by 0 bases; junction bases not matched to a gene: 6. Germline values: CDR1 LNHDA, CDR2 SQIVND (reference sequence). The CDR3 spans 17 residues. CDR3 DNA: TGTGCCAGTAGTATACGGCTAGCGGGGCCTAGCACAGATACGCAGTATTTT. Its translation: CASSIRLAGPSTDTQYF. Full variable domain (rest looked up from reference TRBV19 and TRBJ2-3): DGGITQSPKYLFRKEGQNVTLSCEQNLNHDAMYWYRQDPGQGLRLIYYSQIVNDFQKGDIAEGYSVSREKKESFPLTVTSAQKNPTAFYLCASSIRLAGPSTDTQYFGPGTRLTVL.

The J gene is TRBJ1-5, the V gene TRBV12-3 or TRBV12-4, with D tentatively TRBD1 (5 bases). CDR3 length: 15 amino acids. The germline V and J ends were trimmed by 6 bases and 6 bases, with 18 bases remaining between them. The CDR3 region has the DNA TGTGCCAGCAGCCGAGACTGGGGACCTTTTCAGCCCCAGCATTTT. Its protein product is CASSRDWGPFQPQHF.

The J gene is TRBJ2-7, the V gene TRBV12-3 or TRBV12-4; no definite D call. Trimming stripped 11 bases from V and 0 bases from J, with 11 bases between. CDR3 length: 12 amino acids. The CDR3 sequence is CAAGRSSYEQYF. DNA for the CDR3: TGTGCCGCAGGACGGAGCTCCTACGAGCAGTACTTC.

This clonotype was detected a few times. The chain carries TRBV20-1 and TRBJ2-1; TRBD2 matches at 10 bases. The CDR3 is 14 amino acids. The V gene's germline CDR1 is DFQATT and CDR2 SNEGSKA (reference sequence). With 7 bases clipped from V and 6 bases from J, the junction kept 9 bases outside the gene matches. CDR3: CSGSSGGGSNEQFF. In DNA, the CDR3 is TGCAGTGGGTCTAGCGGGGGAGGGTCCAATGAGCAGTTCTTC.

The chain couples TRBV2 to TRBJ1-6; D not resolved. Trimming shortened V by 10 bases and J by 0 bases, and 16 bases separated the two germline ends. Per germline, CDR1 SNHLY and CDR2 FYNNEI. The CDR3 has 16 residues. The CDR3 coding sequence is TGTGCCATCCTAAAATTAACAAGCTCCTATAATTCACCCCTCCACTTT. Translation: CAILKLTSSYNSPLHF.

A single count supports this clonotype. This chain links TRBV5-1 with TRBJ1-2; tentatively, D is TRBD1 (5 bases). Germline V gene data show CDR1 as SGHRS and CDR2 as YFSETQ. The CDR3 runs 17 residues. The V end was cut by 3 bases, the J end by 4 bases, with 22 bases between. The CDR3 DNA reads as TGCGCCAGCAGCTCTCACCGGGACTCGAGCGGCCTCTATGGCTACACCTTC. It encodes CASSSHRDSSGLYGYTF.

The chain links TRBV9 to TRBJ1-4; D perhaps matches TRBD1 (6 bases). The CDR3 contains 16 residues. Trimming took off 3 bases at V and 2 bases at J, with 14 bases between the two ends. Germline CDR1 reads SGDLS; CDR2 reads YYNGEE. CDR3: CASSETGLATNEKLFF. CDR3 nucleotide sequence: TGTGCCAGCAGCGAGACAGGCCTCGCCACTAATGAAAAACTGTTTTTT.

Concerning this clonotype: It may be a read error: a sequence one base away is much more abundant. This rearrangement joins TRBV6-6 to TRBJ1-2; tentatively, D is TRBD1 (6 bases). Germline V gene sequence: CDR1 MNHNY, CDR2 SVGAGI (reference sequence). The CDR3 extends over 13 amino acids. Between the trimmed V and J ends, which lost 6 bases and 6 bases, there was a span of 14 bases. This chain's CDR3 is CASSLRQADGYTF. DNA of the CDR3: TGTGCCAGCAGCCTGAGACAGGCGGATGGCTACACCTTC.

This chain connects TRBV5-1 to TRBJ1-2; TRBD1 is a possible D gene (6 bases). This CDR3 spans 14 amino acids. The V gene lost 1 base and the J gene lost 6 bases, with 13 bases spanning the gap. The germline gives CDR1 SGHRS, CDR2 YFSETQ. CDR3 amino acids: CASSLRGGENGYTF. The CDR3 region has the DNA TGCGCCAGCAGCTTGAGGGGGGGCGAAAATGGCTACACCTTC.

The V gene is TRBV9, the J gene TRBJ2-5, with 11 nucleotides matching TRBD2. The CDR3 extends over 14 amino acids. Germline CDR1 SGDLS, CDR2 YYNGEE. V lost 7 bases and J lost 5; bases outside the gene matches: 7. CDR3 DNA sequence: TGTGCCAGCGGGGGAGGGACTAGCGGCGAGACCCAGTACTTC. Amino acids: CASGGGTSGETQYF.

This clonotype was found a few times. The chain combines TRBV5-1 with TRBJ2-7, with TRBD1 as a possible D gene (6 bases). Germline V CDR1 and CDR2: SGHRS, YFSETQ. This CDR3 comprises 14 residues. V lost 4 bases to trimming and J lost 0 bases, with 11 bases between them. The CDR3 DNA reads as TGCGCCAGCAGCGTCGACAGGAGCTCCTACGAGCAGTACTTC. This translates into CASSVDRSSYEQYF.

This sequence joins TRBV11-2 and TRBJ1-6; D is unclear. Germline V gene lookup returns CDR1 SGHAT and CDR2 FQNNGV. V lost 4 bases, J lost 6 bases, and 10 bases lay in between. The CDR3 runs to 14 residues. Written as DNA, the CDR3 is TGTGCCAGCAGCTCAGCCATCTCTAATTCACCCCTCCACTTT. Amino acids: CASSSAISNSPLHF.

The rearrangement joins TRBV15 to TRBJ1-1; D is perhaps TRBD1 (5 bases). The CDR3 contains 14 residues. Germline V lookup: CDR1 LNHNV, CDR2 YYDKDF (reference sequence). Trimming stripped 0 bases from V and 4 bases from J, with 9 bases between. In nucleotides, the CDR3 is TGTGCCACCAGCAGAGAAGGACACCTCACTGAAGCTTTCTTT. Protein sequence: CATSREGHLTEAFF. The entire variable domain, with the rest obtained from reference TRBV15 and TRBJ1-1, is as follows: DAMVIQNPRYQVTQFGKPVTLSCSQTLNHNVMYWYQQKSSQAPKLLFHYYDKDFNNEADTPDNFQSRRPNTSFCFLDIRSPGLGDTAMYLCATSREGHLTEAFFGQGTRLTVV.

A word on this clonotype: At one of its ends the junction is not consistent with the germline gene, which may arise from a read error. The chain joins TRBV11-2 to TRBJ1-1; 10 positions agree with TRBD1. The CDR3 loop spans 15 amino acids. Germline lookup yields CDR1 SGHAT and CDR2 FQNNGV. CDR3 sequence reads: CASSPWTGGSTEAFF. The CDR3 coding sequence is TGCGCCAGCAGCCCATGGACAGGGGGGAGCACTGAAGCTTTCTTT.